One sample yielded the 16 T cell receptor beta chains listed below, sequenced in a study of control samples from healthy donors and cancer patients. Clones were sequenced by immunoSEQ multiplex PCR, and TCRdb holds only the in-frame ones, with some missing. The sample consists of 150,000 to 200,000 clones, almost 90% of them appearing once. Material: blood. These TCRs come from a woman aged 25 to 39 in good health.

This chain links TRBV6-4 with TRBJ1-2; D ambiguous. Germline V CDR1 and CDR2: MRHNA, SNTAGT. Trimming removed 3 bases at V and 7 bases at J, with 9 bases between. The CDR3 contains 12 residues. CDR3 loop: CASSESLVGYTF. The CDR3 DNA reads TGTGCCAGCAGTGAGAGTTTAGTTGGCTACACCTTC.

The V and J genes are TRBV4-2 and TRBJ2-1; TRBD2 might be the D (5 bases). This CDR3 contains 12 residues. The V end was cut by 3 bases, the J end by 10 bases, with 10 bases between. The germline gives CDR1 LGHNA, CDR2 YNFKEQ. The CDR3 loop is CASSQTGWEQFF. DNA for the CDR3: TGTGCCAGCAGCCAGACGGGGTGGGAGCAGTTCTTC.

The chain joins TRBV7-8 to TRBJ1-1; no firm D call. In germline, CDR1 is SGHVS, CDR2 FQNEAQ. Trimming left V 2 bases short and J 1 base short, with 5 bases between. This CDR3 is built from 13 residues. CDR3 nucleotides: TGTGCCAGCAGCTTAATGGAGAACACTGAAGCTTTCTTT. Encoded protein: CASSLMENTEAFF. The whole variable domain, remainder taken from reference TRBV7-8 and TRBJ1-1, is GAGVSQSPRYKVAKRGQDVALRCDPISGHVSLFWYQQALGQGPEFLTYFQNEAQLDKSGLPSDRFFAERPEGSVSTLKIQRTQQEDSAVYLCASSLMENTEAFFGQGTRLTVV.

The rearrangement links TRBV4-1 to TRBJ2-1, with a possible D match to TRBD1 (6 bases). Trimming pared 3 bases from V and 0 bases from J, leaving 9 bases between. The CDR3 consists of 15 residues. The germline CDR1 and CDR2 sequences are MGHRA and YSYEKL. The CDR3 region has the DNA TGCGCCAGCAGCCAGCGACAGGCCTCCTACAATGAGCAGTTCTTC. Translating it yields CASSQRQASYNEQFF.

This clone was detected a few times. The V call is TRBV29-1, the J call TRBJ1-2; unclear D gene. CDR3 length equals 11 residues. V was shortened by 7 bases and J by 7 bases, with 13 bases between the two germline ends. CDR1 is SQVTM, CDR2 ANQGSEA, per germline. This CDR3 is CSALDRRGYTF. The CDR3 region has the DNA TGCAGCGCCCTGGACCGGCGTGGCTACACCTTC. Full variable domain (missing parts from reference TRBV29-1 and TRBJ1-2): SAVISQKPSRDICQRGTSLTIQCQVDSQVTMMFWYRQQPGQSLTLIATANQGSEATYESGFVIDKFPISRPNLTFSTLTVSNMSPEDSSIYLCSALDRRGYTFGSGTRLTVV.

This clone occurred once. This rearrangement joins TRBV28 to TRBJ1-5; the D gene is possibly TRBD1 (5 bases). There are 13 residues in the CDR3. V lost 7 bases and J lost 5, with 12 bases in between. From germline, CDR1 is MDHEN and CDR2 SYDVKM. The CDR3, as DNA: TGTGCCAGCATAAGGGACCCCGATCAGCCCCAGCATTTT. Residues: CASIRDPDQPQHF.

The rearrangement joins TRBV6-5 to TRBJ1-1; no definite D call. CDR3 size: 15 residues. CDR1 and CDR2 (germline): MNHEY, SVGAGI. V gave up 0 bases and J gave up 0 bases, with 8 bases separating them. For the CDR3, the DNA is TGTGCCAGCAGTTACTCTGGCACTTTGAACACTGAAGCTTTCTTT. Amino acids: CASSYSGTLNTEAFF.

The CDR3 sequence: CASSPFPGPRTEAFF. CDR3 coding DNA: TGCGCCAGCAGCCCGTTTCCGGGTCCAAGGACTGAAGCTTTCTTT. This chain connects TRBV4-1 to TRBJ1-1; D is undetermined. This CDR3 has 15 amino acids. CDR1 is MGHRA, CDR2 YSYEKL, per germline. The V and J ends lost 4 bases and 5 bases respectively, with 17 bases between them.

This clone was found once. J is TRBJ1-3 and V is TRBV27; no definite D call. The CDR3 has 16 residues. Per the germline V gene, CDR1 is MNHEY and CDR2 is SMNVEV (reference sequence). Trimming left V 5 bases short and J 1 base short, with 15 bases between. DNA for the CDR3: TGTGCCAGCAGTAGAATAAATCCGATTTCTGGAAACACCATATATTTT. Residues: CASSRINPISGNTIYF.

This clone has a handful of counts. The chain recombines TRBV5-1 with TRBJ2-1, with D tentatively TRBD1 or TRBD2 (6 bases each). The CDR3 has 15 residues. Germline V gene sequence: CDR1 SGHRS, CDR2 YFSETQ. V was pared by 1 base and J by 10 bases, with 18 bases between. The CDR3 region has the DNA TGCGCCAGCAGCTTGATCGGGGGAACCGGGGGCGAGCAGTTCTTC. This translates into CASSLIGGTGGEQFF.

The CDR3 nucleotides read TGTGCCAGCAGTTACCCTCCTGGAAACACCATATATTTT. Protein sequence: CASSYPPGNTIYF. This sequence joins TRBV6-2 or TRBV6-3 and TRBJ1-3, with D unclear. The germline V gene has CDR1 MNHEY and CDR2 SVGEGT. V lost 2 bases, J lost 2 bases, and 4 bases lay in between. CDR3 length equals 13 residues.

The sample holds a few counts of this clone. The chain employs TRBV6-2 or TRBV6-3 and TRBJ2-1; no reliable D call. Germline CDR1 MNHEY, CDR2 SVGEGT. The CDR3 length is 11 residues. Trimming shortened V by 4 bases and J by 7 bases, and 5 bases separated the two germline ends. CDR3 region: CASSLVNEQFF. The CDR3 DNA reads as TGTGCCAGCAGTTTGGTAAATGAGCAGTTCTTC.

The rearrangement uses TRBV6-5 and TRBJ2-3; weak D call: TRBD1 (5 bases). Trimming shortened V by 8 bases and J by 3 bases, and 18 bases separated the two germline ends. Germline CDR1 is MNHEY and CDR2 is SVGAGI. The CDR3 sequence is 15 residues long. Here the CDR3 reads CASAPSVGVTDTQYF. The DNA for the CDR3 is TGTGCCAGCGCCCCCTCGGTAGGGGTAACAGATACGCAGTATTTT.

This chain uses TRBV7-9 with TRBJ2-3; 7 nucleotides match TRBD2. The germline gives CDR1 SEHNR, CDR2 FQNEAQ (reference sequence). After removal of 3 bases from V and 1 base from J, the junction contained 7 bases not matched to a gene. This CDR3 comprises 16 residues. The CDR3 region is CASSLSSGIRTDTQYF. The CDR3 nucleotides are TGTGCCAGCAGCTTGAGCAGCGGGATCCGCACAGATACGCAGTATTTT.

This clone turned up a few times. This chain connects TRBV2 to TRBJ1-2, with D possibly matching TRBD1 (6 bases). This CDR3 has 15 amino acids. CDR1 is SNHLY, CDR2 FYNNEI, per germline. Trimming pared 1 base from V and 4 bases from J, leaving 13 bases between. Written as DNA, the CDR3 is TGTGCCAGCAGTGAAGGTCCAGGGGCGGGCTATGGCTACACCTTC. This codes for CASSEGPGAGYGYTF.

This rearrangement joins TRBV28 to TRBJ2-2; TRBD1 matches at 7 bases. CDR1 is MDHEN and CDR2 is SYDVKM in the germline V gene. The CDR3 covers 14 residues. V shed 5 bases, J shed 4 bases, and the junction held 4 bases outside the gene matches. CDR3 nucleotide sequence: TGTGCCAGCAGTCGGGACAGACCCACCGGGGAGCTGTTTTTT. Translation: CASSRDRPTGELFF.